Following are 2 T cell receptor beta chains from one sample sequenced in a study of blood T cell repertoires in COVID-19. The table came from immunoSEQ multiplex PCR; TCRdb's copy has only in-frame clones and leaves some out. This table holds about 82,000 clones, about 86% found once. Material for sequencing was peripheral blood. All receptors come from a woman aged 60-75 years with acute or convalescent COVID-19.

This rearrangement joins TRBV7-9 to TRBJ1-6; possible D gene TRBD1, 6 bases. V lost 5 bases and J lost 0, with 14 bases in between. The CDR3 length is 17 residues. Germline V lookup: CDR1 SEHNR, CDR2 FQNEAQ (reference sequence). The CDR3 is CASSPGAHSSYNSPLHF. The CDR3 DNA follows: TGTGCCAGCAGCCCAGGGGCCCATAGCTCCTATAATTCACCCCTCCACTTT.

Only a few counts were recorded for this clone. The chain is built from TRBV6-5 and TRBJ1-4; 11 nucleotides align to TRBD1. The CDR3 runs 14 residues. Germline trimming cut 6 bases from V and 6 bases from J; bases unmatched to any gene: 3. Germline V gene sequence: CDR1 MNHEY, CDR2 SVGAGI. The DNA for the CDR3 is TGTGCCAGCAGCCGGGACAGGGGGGATGAAAAACTGTTTTTT. This gives the protein CASSRDRGDEKLFF.